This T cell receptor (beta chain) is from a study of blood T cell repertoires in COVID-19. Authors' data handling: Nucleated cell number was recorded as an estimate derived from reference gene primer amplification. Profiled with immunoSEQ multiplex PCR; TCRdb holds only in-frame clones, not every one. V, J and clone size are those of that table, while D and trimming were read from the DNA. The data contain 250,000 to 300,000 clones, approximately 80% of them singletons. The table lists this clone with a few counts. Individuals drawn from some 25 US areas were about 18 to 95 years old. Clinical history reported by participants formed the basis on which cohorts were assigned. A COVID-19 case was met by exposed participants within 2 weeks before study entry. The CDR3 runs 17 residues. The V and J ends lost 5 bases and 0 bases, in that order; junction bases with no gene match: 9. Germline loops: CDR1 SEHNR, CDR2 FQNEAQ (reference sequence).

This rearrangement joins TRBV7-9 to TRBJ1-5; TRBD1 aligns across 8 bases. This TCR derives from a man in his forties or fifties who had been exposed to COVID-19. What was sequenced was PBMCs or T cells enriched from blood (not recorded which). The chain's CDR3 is CASSQGQGADSNQPQHF. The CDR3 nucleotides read TGTGCCAGCAGCCAGGGGCAGGGGGCGGATAGCAATCAGCCCCAGCATTTT. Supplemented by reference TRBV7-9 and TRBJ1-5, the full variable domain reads DTGVSQNPRHKITKRGQNVTFRCDPISEHNRLYWYRQTLGQGPEFLTYFQNEAQLEKSRLLSDRFSAERPKGSFSTLEIQRTEQGDSAMYLCASSQGQGADSNQPQHFGDGTRLSIL.